This TCR beta chain was sequenced in a study of blood T cell repertoires in COVID-19. Study details: Samples came from the United States, Italy and Spain, spanning acute and convalescent COVID-19.

Germline V gene lookup returns CDR1 MNHEY and CDR2 SVGAGI. This CDR3 has 15 amino acids. V was shortened by 4 bases and J by 0 bases, with 12 bases between the two germline ends. As processed by the authors: Estimation of nucleated cell counts was performed using reference gene primer amplification. Repertoires were generated with immunoSEQ multiplex PCR, while TCRdb's copy carries only in-frame clones and drops some. V, J and clone size reflect that table, while D and trimming were determined from the DNA. The sample includes about 120,000 clones, roughly four fifths of them seen just once. The sequenced sample consisted of peripheral blood. This sequence originates from a human donor in a cohort sampled during active COVID-19. The chain recombines TRBV6-5 with TRBJ1-1, with D hard to call. The CDR3 spells CASSLDGAMNTEAFF. The CDR3 nucleotides read TGTGCCAGCAGTTTAGACGGAGCCATGAACACTGAAGCTTTCTTT.